Listed below are T cell receptor beta chains from one sample, sequenced in a study of cytomegalovirus exposure and HLA in healthy donors. The protocol was immunoSEQ multiplex PCR, while the TCRdb copy is restricted to in-frame clones and leaves out a portion. The repertoire has under 150,000 clones, approximately 80% of them found once; the top ten carry roughly 5.6%. Input material: PBMCs. Every receptor here comes from a woman aged 40 to 49 in good health and CMV-seropositive. CDR3s include the opening cysteine and the closing phenylalanine or tryptophan. The D gene is left open where the match is weak. Rows give clone size only sometimes, using once, few, many, or a class for an expanded clone.

abundance	v_gene	len	d_gene	j_gene	CDR3aa	CDR3nt
NA	TRBV6-5	15	TRBD1	TRBJ1-6	CASSSLPRGHPPLHF	TGTGCCAGCAGTTCTCTCCCCAGGGGGCATCCACCCCTCCACTTT
NA	TRBV5-1	18	TRBD1	TRBJ1-5	CASSLEILTGTGDQPQHF	TGCGCCAGCAGCTTAGAGATACTCACCGGGACAGGGGATCAGCCCCAGCATTTT
NA	TRBV7-9	14	NA	TRBJ2-7	CASSLGGSAHEQYF	TGTGCCAGCAGCTTAGGAGGGAGTGCCCACGAGCAGTACTTC
NA	TRBV4-3	14	NA	TRBJ1-2	CASSPRGGAMGYTF	TGCGCCAGCAGCCCCCGAGGGGGGGCGATGGGCTACACCTTC
NA	TRBV29-1	13	NA	TRBJ1-1	CSVGSTENTEAFF	TGCAGCGTTGGGTCGACAGAGAACACTGAAGCTTTCTTT
NA	TRBV5-4	16	TRBD2	TRBJ2-1	CASSSSTSGSYNEQFF	TGTGCCAGCAGCTCCTCGACTAGCGGAAGCTACAATGAGCAGTTCTTC
NA	TRBV18	13	NA	TRBJ1-1	CASSATVNTEAFF	TGTGCCAGCTCAGCAACAGTGAACACTGAAGCTTTCTTT
few	TRBV29-1	12	TRBD2	TRBJ2-7	CSVASGGYEQYF	TGCAGCGTTGCGAGCGGGGGGTACGAGCAGTACTTC
NA	TRBV15	14	NA	TRBJ1-5	CATSNANSNQPQHF	TGTGCCACCAGCAACGCGAATAGCAATCAGCCCCAGCATTTT
NA	TRBV19	14	NA	TRBJ1-2	CASSIRTANYGYTF	TGTGCCAGTAGTATCCGGACAGCTAACTATGGCTACACCTTC
NA	TRBV27	18	TRBD2	TRBJ2-7	CASRRPLAGGWGLYEQYF	TGTGCCAGCAGACGTCCCCTAGCGGGAGGCTGGGGACTCTACGAGCAGTACTTC
NA	TRBV6-5	13	NA	TRBJ1-1	CASSQDLNTEAFF	TGTGCCAGCAGTCAGGACTTGAACACTGAAGCTTTCTTT
NA	TRBV11-2	15	TRBD1	TRBJ2-1	CASSASYGQGNEQFF	TGTGCCAGCAGCGCGTCGTACGGACAGGGGAATGAGCAGTTCTTC
few	TRBV5-5	13	NA	TRBJ1-1	CASFRQADTEAFF	TGTGCCAGCTTCCGACAGGCGGACACTGAAGCTTTCTTT